This T cell receptor (beta chain) was captured by sequencing in a study of cytomegalovirus exposure and HLA in healthy donors (dated by TCRdb to 2016 to 2017). At the level of the whole study: According to an earlier analysis of 587 of the donors, about 179 million T cells yielded 120 million or so unique TCR beta sequences and roughly 280 Gb of sequence data. On average, approximately 250,000 unique TCR beta nucleotide sequences were sequenced per donor among more than 350 genotyped donors of the cohort, with 15% to 20% of those sequences being non-productive. Roughly 290 gigabases of sequencing data and around 80 million unique TCR sequences made up an early release that covered roughly 670 HLA-typed donors. The later analysis used no new phenotypic data to find candidate immune exposures, relying instead on TCR beta sequences and their occurrence across donors. To predict cytomegalovirus infection status, the study combined high-throughput TCR immunosequencing, statistical association of individual TCRs with disease status, and machine learning. Both class I and class II loci were covered by HLA typing, at four-digit resolution. A later analysis re-examined previously published TCR beta repertoires from several hundred donors and added high-resolution HLA genotyping to investigate patterns of TCR occurrence. The genetic ancestry cluster associated with self-reported Caucasian donors included over 65% of the approximately 410 genotyped donors. All discovery cohort repertoires had been generated using a single sequencing platform. An earlier analysis of around 540 of the donors applied high-throughput TCR beta sequencing to assess whether each TCR beta V gene segment acted as functional or pseudogenic. The study profiled the T cell repertoires of under 850 subjects by immunosequencing and related them to cytomegalovirus serostatus. Roughly 5 DR-DQ haplotypes were handled as single units for association and clustering because linkage in the cohort was strong. The number of donors typed differed by locus, with 629-630 for A, B, C, DRB1 and DQB1, 522 for DQA1, 600 to 610 for DPA1, and 450 to 480 for DPB1. In a later genetic analysis, genome-wide SNP genotypes for 398 of the 666 donors were used, and that subset was treated as a discovery cohort. The study aimed to test whether signatures of past pathogen exposure could be identified by cataloging public T cell receptors. Along with the approximately 700-subject first cohort, a separate validation cohort of 120 different subjects was used. Donor age, sex, ethnicity and CMV serostatus were compiled together with the repertoire data.

The cohort consisted of 666 healthy bone marrow donors. All cohort members were sampled while nominally healthy, although unrecorded immune exposures were likely present. The donor was CMV seropositive and was included in the group of 250 to 300 seropositive cohort members. A peripheral blood sample was collected from each donor, and TCR beta sequencing was performed on peripheral blood mononuclear cells. The Qiagen DNeasy Blood Extraction Kit was used to extract genomic DNA from the blood cell samples. Library method: the immunoSEQ multiplex PCR assay. For the multiplex PCR, a mixture combining 60 forward primers for TCR Vbeta segments and 13 reverse primers for TCR Jbeta segments was used. The CDR3 region of rearranged TCR beta genes was amplified from genomic DNA with a multiplex PCR assay. The amplified TCR beta libraries were sequenced on the Illumina HiSeq System as 87-base-pair reads. In the authors' own workflow: In a later analysis, tens of millions of unique TCR beta chains were counted across the roughly 610 repertoires, and around 10 million of these chains were shared by at least two donors. Raw reads were error-corrected and collapsed into unique sequences with a nearest-neighbor algorithm that merged closely related sequences to remove PCR and sequencing errors. To assign V, D and J gene segments, CDR3 sequences were aligned to IMGT reference sequences. Each retained sequence needed at least a six-nucleotide match to both a V gene segment and a J gene segment. Rearrangements were called productive when the CDR3 lacked stop codons and stayed in frame with V and J; all others were non-productive. Following IMGT convention, CDR3 was defined as the stretch from the second conserved V-encoded cysteine to the conserved J-encoded phenylalanine. Sequences without an unambiguous match to a single V gene segment were excluded from the earlier analysis of about 630 of the donors. An earlier analysis of 450 to 650 of the donors called V segments functional above 56.7% productive rearrangements and segregating when the between-donor standard deviation exceeded 5%. A statistical classification framework was built for diagnosing cytomegalovirus status from the catalog of TCR beta chain sequences. V and J gene assignment, in a later analysis, came from comparing TCR nucleotide sequences with IMGT/GENE-DB human TR gene sequences. A later analysis assigned CDR3 sequences and most-parsimonious VDJ recombination scenarios with the TCRdist pipeline. In a later analysis, each TCR beta chain was defined by its CDR3 amino acid sequence together with its V-gene family, and reads lacking a unique V-gene family were excluded. In a later analysis, 500 to 700 highly shared, low-generation-probability nucleotide sequences were removed to address suspected cross-contamination and a sequencing artifact. In a later analysis, a clonal expansion index was calculated for each public chain from normalized within-repertoire ranks of inferred template counts. In a later analysis, generation probabilities were computed with a VDJ recombination model fitted to out-of-frame rearrangements, and the resulting probabilities were checked against IGoR. In a later analysis, TCR-TCR, TCR-HLA and TCR-CMV co-occurrence was scored with hypergeometric tests, and a repertoire-size bias correction was applied to TCR pairs. In a later analysis, false discovery rates were estimated by permuting HLA or CMV assignments 20 times. In a later analysis, co-occurring TCRs were grouped using DBSCAN, with TCRdist sequence similarity added in when clustering inside HLA-allele-positive subsets. Repertoires with fewer than 30,000 or more than 120,000 public chains were left out of co-occurrence clustering, as were four to six repertoires with anomalous nucleotide sharing. What TCRdb holds here is the immuneACCESS table cut down to in-frame rearrangements. Part of the clones is not present; checked against another copy, under half of the missing clones reflect an unresolved V gene, and the others are unexplained. D and trimming come from the DNA, and the V and J calls and clone size come from that table. The sample table records around 200,000 clones; 82% of these occur just once. The ten largest make up nearly 6% of the sample.

General study outcomes and caveats: A further reported finding was that TCR beta sequences accurately predicted the HLA-A and HLA-B alleles for most subjects in the first cohort. HLA typing was unavailable for some donors at each locus, so association tests used only the typed subset. V-gene and J-gene trimming of TCR beta chains was associated with a missense DCLRE1C variant in a later genetic analysis, and the association was replicated in an independent cohort. The 87-base-pair reads could not distinguish some IMGT-functional V segments, including TRBV6-2 and TRBV6-3, so those segments were excluded. According to a later analysis, TCR association rates differed among HLA loci, with DRB1 alleles showing the most associated TCRs and HLA-C alleles showing the fewest. According to a later genetic analysis, donors in an Asian-associated ancestry cluster had fewer N-insertions in productive TCRs than the approximately 670-donor mean. In a later analysis, several top co-occurrence clusters were reported to appear linked to parvovirus B19, influenza, CMV and Epstein-Barr virus. Immune exposure information for the cohort was limited to CMV serostatus. This cohort had only TCR beta chains sequenced, and the lack of alpha or paired-chain data limited which features could be detected. Because counts were too low, seventeen rarely observed V segments, including chromosome 9 orphons, were excluded from the earlier analysis of 587 of the donors. Three of the identified cytomegalovirus-associated TCR beta chains were confirmed in vitro to be specific for cytomegalovirus antigens. A later analysis found that most CMV-associated TCR beta chains appeared HLA-restricted, with HLA associations seemingly driven largely by CMV exposure. Strong co-occurrence of HLA alleles, especially DR and DQ, made assigning TCR associations to individual alleles difficult. Across donors, most TCR sequences were observed very rarely, whereas some public TCRs were present in many individuals. In a later analysis, HLA-associated TCR beta chains were found to be more clonally expanded and to have lower generation probabilities than equally common non-associated chains. The classifier was reported to diagnose cytomegalovirus status with high specificity and sensitivity in both the original and validation cohorts. According to the authors, the approach could potentially be generalized to other disease states and immunological phenotypes. The presence/absence analyses assumed that sequencing depth was roughly uniform across donors, and that assumption may not be true. Correlated functional status among segregating V segments might reflect linkage disequilibrium, but an unknown experimental factor could not be ruled out. In the study, 164 TCR beta chains were listed as associated with cytomegalovirus. An earlier analysis of around 500 of the donors showed that most TCR beta V segments appeared in productive rearrangements either about 90% or about 30% of the time, which broadly matched IMGT annotations. A group of highly shared sequence variants was considered likely to be a technical artifact of the sequencing pipeline. At a false discovery rate of 0.05, a later analysis linked 16,951 TCR beta sequences to specific HLA alleles.

Note on this clone: Its binding antigen is unknown. No much larger clone is present one base from it, and per-base qualities are unavailable.

V ends up 6 bases short and J 0 bases short, with an unmatched junction base count of 17. The CDR3 has 19 amino acids, counting the end cysteine and phenylalanine. The entry retains the CDR3 DNA only, 57 bases that are in frame from base 1. Sequences LNHDA (CDR1) and SQIVND (CDR2) are obtained from the germline V gene (reference sequence). The receptor comes from a man aged 35 to 55 in good health and CMV-seropositive. The sequence joins TRBV19 to TRBJ1-5, and 7 junction bases match TRBD1. Sequencing was done on a sample of PBMCs. The sequence in DNA is TGTGCCAGTAGGGACCGGAGGGCAGGGGGAACTTATAGCAATCAGCCCCAGCATTTT. This yields the protein CASRDRRAGGTYSNQPQHF. When the CDR3 is completed using the reference TRBV19 and TRBJ1-5 genes on either side, the full variable domain is DGGITQSPKYLFRKEGQNVTLSCEQNLNHDAMYWYRQDPGQGLRLIYYSQIVNDFQKGDIAEGYSVSREKKESFPLTVTSAQKNPTAFYLCASRDRRAGGTYSNQPQHFGDGTRLSIL.